This T cell receptor (beta chain) emerged from a study of blood T cell repertoires in COVID-19. Study summary: Some COVID-19 samples were acute and others convalescent; all came from the United States, Italy and Spain. In each case, the material was cDNA or gDNA derived from T cells, B-cell-depleted T cells, or PBMCs.

The CDR3 length is 14 residues. V dropped 0 bases and J dropped 8 bases, with 13 bases sitting between them. The germline V gene encodes CDR1 LGHDT and CDR2 YNNKEL (reference sequence). As handled by the study authors: Nucleated cell counts were estimated from reference gene primer amplification. Generated by immunoSEQ multiplex PCR, the TCRdb table keeps only in-frame clones and is missing some. V, J and clone size derive from that table, while D and trimming were established from the DNA sequence. This table has over 130,000 clones, more than 60% appearing once. Sequenced: peripheral blood. The TCR originated in a man in his fifties or sixties with acute or convalescent COVID-19. The J gene is TRBJ1-1, the V gene TRBV3-1 (or the pseudogene TRBV3-2), with D possibly being TRBD1 (5 bases). Here the CDR3 reads CASSQEATQAEAFF. The CDR3 coding sequence is TGTGCCAGCAGCCAAGAGGCTACACAGGCAGAAGCTTTCTTT.